This TCR beta chain was documented in a study of cytomegalovirus exposure and HLA in healthy donors. Study-level points and caveats: A later analysis associated some 16,000 TCR beta sequences with HLA alleles at a 0.05 false discovery rate. Later on, analysis showed that most CMV-associated TCR beta chains appeared to be HLA-restricted. Indistinguishable V segments such as TRBV6-2 and TRBV6-3 were excluded. Clonal expansion, a later analysis showed, was greater in HLA-associated TCR beta chains than in equally common others.

A multiplex PCR was run with 60 Vbeta primers and 13 Jbeta primers. Generated by immunoSEQ multiplex PCR, the TCRdb table keeps only in-frame clones and is missing some. Of about 90,000 clones detected, around 78% appear once; the ten largest clones hold under 0.75%. Germline V gives CDR1 KGHSH, CDR2 LQKENI. V lost 2 bases and J 1 base, leaving 15 bases between the germline ends. This CDR3 is built from 16 residues. This clone came up a few times. Antigen specificity is unknown. This sequence was found in a man between 25 and 39 years old in good health and CMV-seronegative. J is TRBJ2-7 and V is TRBV18, with D possibly matching TRBD2 (5 bases). The sequencing sample was made of PBMCs. CDR3 in DNA: TGTGCCAGCTCACCAGGTGTTCAGGAGGTATCCTACGAGCAGTACTTC. It specifies CASSPGVQEVSYEQYF.